Below are 9 T cell receptor beta chains sequenced from a single sample in a study of cytomegalovirus exposure and HLA in healthy donors. PCR was performed using 60 Vbeta and 13 Jbeta primers. Assay used: immunoSEQ multiplex PCR; TCRdb lists only in-frame clones, some missing. The data show about 160,000 clones, around 84% seen once. Specimen: PBMCs. These receptors were obtained from a man aged 45-60 years in good health and CMV-seropositive.

This clone was seen just once. The chain combines TRBV11-2 with TRBJ1-1; perhaps TRBD1 as D (6 bases). The CDR3 is 15 residues long. The V end lost 0 bases, the J end lost 1 base, and 9 bases lay between the germline ends. Germline values: CDR1 SGHAT, CDR2 FQNNGV. CDR3 nucleotide sequence: TGTGCCAGCAGCTTAGATGGGGGCCCGAACACTGAAGCTTTCTTT. Amino acids: CASSLDGGPNTEAFF. Variable domain in full (rest from reference TRBV11-2 and TRBJ1-1): EAGVAQSPRYKIIEKRQSVAFWCNPISGHATLYWYQQILGQGPKLLIQFQNNGVVDDSQLPKDRFSAERLKGVDSTLKIQPAKLEDSAVYLCASSLDGGPNTEAFFGQGTRLTVV.

V usage is TRBV19 and J usage is TRBJ1-1, with 8 bases fitting TRBD1. Trimming at V came to 5 bases and at J to 4 bases, leaving 9 bases not matched to a gene. Looked up from germline, CDR1 is LNHDA and CDR2 is SQIVND (reference sequence). This CDR3 contains 15 residues. Written as DNA, the CDR3 is TGTGCCAGTAGTTTACACAGGGGGATCGGCACTGAAGCTTTCTTT. Protein sequence: CASSLHRGIGTEAFF.

The gene calls are TRBV7-8 and TRBJ1-1; weak D call: TRBD1 (6 bases). The germline V gene has CDR1 SGHVS and CDR2 FQNEAQ. The V end lost 5 bases, the J end lost 0 bases, and 16 bases lay between the germline ends. This CDR3 spans 16 amino acids. The CDR3 protein is CASSRVGWTVNTEAFF. CDR3 DNA sequence: TGTGCCAGCAGCCGGGTGGGATGGACAGTGAACACTGAAGCTTTCTTT.

This chain uses TRBV4-1 with TRBJ2-7; 10 bases match TRBD2. The CDR3 sequence is 15 residues long. V dropped 4 bases and J dropped 4; count of bases not matched to a gene: 7. Germline assignment: CDR1 MGHRA and CDR2 YSYEKL. CDR3 in DNA: TGCGCCAGCAGCCTAGTAGCGGGGGGCCAGTACGAGCAGTACTTC. The encoded protein is CASSLVAGGQYEQYF.

V usage is TRBV7-6 and J usage is TRBJ2-5, with 10 bases matching TRBD2. After removal of 0 bases from V and 4 bases from J, the junction contained 2 bases not matched to a gene. The CDR3 consists of 15 residues. Germline lookup yields CDR1 SGHVS and CDR2 FNYEAQ. The CDR3 DNA sequence: TGTGCCAGCAGCTTAGCCGTAGCGGGAGGAGAGACCCAGTACTTC. This sequence encodes CASSLAVAGGETQYF.

V is TRBV5-6 and J is TRBJ2-5; D perhaps matches TRBD2 (6 bases). The germline V gene encodes CDR1 SGHDT and CDR2 YYEEEE. Between the trimmed V and J ends, which lost 2 bases and 5 bases, there was a span of 10 bases. The CDR3 covers 13 residues. The CDR3 reads CASSLPGRETQYF. The CDR3 DNA reads TGTGCCAGCAGCTTACCGGGGAGGGAGACCCAGTACTTC.

The chain employs TRBV6-8 and TRBJ1-5, with TRBD1 matching over 7 bases. Germline V lookup: CDR1 MNHGY, CDR2 SAAAGT. Trimming took 6 bases from V and 6 from J; bases not matched to a gene: 8. CDR3 size: 14 residues. As DNA, the CDR3 is TGTGCCAGCAGCCGGGACAGAGGGGGTCAGCCCCAGCATTTT. This gives the protein CASSRDRGGQPQHF.

The J gene is TRBJ2-3, the V gene TRBV9; D possibly corresponds to TRBD2 (6 bases). CDR1 SGDLS and CDR2 YYNGEE come from the germline V gene. The CDR3 length is 15 residues. Trimming took 4 bases from V and 4 from J, leaving 16 bases between them. The CDR3 DNA reads TGTGCCAGCAGCTTCCTCGTAGGAGGGTCAGATACGCAGTATTTT. Protein: CASSFLVGGSDTQYF.

Turning to this clone: The germline gene is not matched at one end of the junction; a read error may be the cause. The chain combines TRBV6-1 with TRBJ1-3; a possible D gene is TRBD1 (5 bases). The CDR3 contains 15 residues. In germline, CDR1 is MNHNS, CDR2 SASEGT. In DNA, the CDR3 is TGTGCCAGCAGTGAAGACAGGAGCTCTGGAAGCACCATATATTTT. This encodes CASSEDRSSGSTIYF.